One and the same sample provided the 23 T cell receptor beta chains below, sequenced in a study of regulatory T cells in long-lasting Graves disease. Both iRepertoire HTBI primers and Arm-PCR of CDR3 regions were used to build the TCR beta libraries. TCRdb recomputed calls from the multiplex PCR reads with MiXCR, one row per CDR3 protein. The sample lists 350,000 to 450,000 distinct CDR3 sequences, 12% occurring once. Documented time point: newly diagnosed GD, antithyroid drugs for less than 3 months. Scientists built the TCR library using RNA that was extracted from PBMCs. The sample was also reused in another study, on T cells in Graves' hyperthyroidism and ophthalmopathy.

This material consisted of peripheral blood mononuclear cells (PBMCs), taken at new diagnosis, from a patient treated with antithyroid drugs. Receptors were obtained from a woman aged 18-29 years with Graves disease.

The chain joins TRBV11-2 to TRBJ2-5; perhaps TRBD2 as D (7 bases). Trimming pared 0 bases from V and 3 bases from J, leaving 17 bases between. Germline assignment: CDR1 SGHAT and CDR2 FQNNGV. The length of the CDR3 is 17 residues. CDR3 amino acids: CASSLDRGGASEETQYF. DNA for the CDR3: TGTGCCAGCAGCTTAGATAGAGGGGGGGCCTCCGAAGAGACCCAGTACTTC.

This clonotype has a count of ten or more. V and J are TRBV20-1 and TRBJ1-1; D remains unclear. V was trimmed by 1 base and J by 1 base, leaving 7 bases between them. This CDR3 region has 13 residues. Per germline, CDR1 DFQATT and CDR2 SNEGSKA (reference sequence). In DNA form, the CDR3 reads TGCAGTGCTAGAGTTATAACGAACACTGAAGCTTTCTTT. Translating gives CSARVITNTEAFF.

This chain links TRBV20-1 with TRBJ1-4, with 7 positions matching TRBD1. CDR3 size: 14 residues. V shed 5 bases and J 7 bases; nucleotides not matched to a gene: 10. Looked up from germline, CDR1 is DFQATT and CDR2 is SNEGSKA (reference sequence). In DNA form, the CDR3 reads TGCAGTGCTCACTCAGGGGGATGGGTTGAAAAACTGTTTTTT. Translated: CSAHSGGWVEKLFF.

This clonotype was found a few times. The J gene is TRBJ2-7, the V gene TRBV27, with 10 bases matching TRBD2. V lost 11 bases to trimming and J lost 2 bases; unmatched junction nucleotides: 9. In germline, CDR1 is MNHEY, CDR2 SMNVEV (reference sequence). The CDR3 has 14 residues. In DNA, the CDR3 is TGTGCCTCCCTCCGGCTAGCGGGAGCCTACGAGCAGTACTTC. Its protein is CASLRLAGAYEQYF.

Concerning this clonotype itself: This sequence may be a read error, since a much larger clone differs from it by one base. This chain joins TRBV27 and TRBJ2-7, with 9 nucleotides matching TRBD2. The V gene's germline CDR1 is MNHEY and CDR2 SMNVEV (reference sequence). V trimming: 2 bases; J trimming: 7 bases; junction bases outside the gene matches: 12. The CDR3 length is 16 residues. CDR3 in DNA: TGTGCCAGCAGTTTACGGGGCGGGAGGGCCTACAATGAGCAGTACTTC. Protein product: CASSLRGGRAYNEQYF.

Points on this clonotype: A much larger clone lies a single base off, so this may be a read error. V gene TRBV20-1 combines with J gene TRBJ2-7, with 9 bases aligning to TRBD2. Germline values: CDR1 DFQATT, CDR2 SNEGSKA (reference sequence). J gave up 7 bases and V 1 base, and 11 bases lay outside the gene matches. CDR3 length: 15 residues. The CDR3 reads CSARGGTSSLNEQYF. CDR3 DNA: TGCAGTGCTAGAGGGGGGACTAGCTCTCTTAATGAGCAGTACTTC.

This clonotype was seen only a few times. This chain joins TRBV9 and TRBJ2-1, with TRBD2 identical over 7 bases. CDR3 length: 15 residues. The ends lost 0 bases at V and 8 bases at J; junction bases unmatched: 8. In germline, CDR1 is SGDLS, CDR2 YYNGEE. The CDR3 loop is CASSVGPAGRDEQFF. Here the CDR3 DNA reads TGTGCCAGCAGCGTAGGACCAGCGGGAAGAGATGAGCAGTTCTTC.

This clonotype has at least ten counts. The J gene is TRBJ2-1, the V gene TRBV6-5; 9 bases align to TRBD1. The CDR3 loop spans 14 amino acids. Germline V lookup: CDR1 MNHEY, CDR2 SVGAGI. After removal of 4 bases from V and 7 bases from J, the junction contained 5 bases not matched to a gene. CDR3 DNA: TGTGCCAGCAGTTGGGGACAGGGCTTTAATGAGCAGTTCTTC. Its protein product is CASSWGQGFNEQFF.

Ten or more counts support this clonotype. The rearrangement joins TRBV20-1 to TRBJ2-7, with D perhaps TRBD1 (7 bases). The CDR3 is 14 amino acids. V was trimmed by 2 bases and J by 2 bases, leaving 13 bases between them. The germline gives CDR1 DFQATT, CDR2 SNEGSKA (reference sequence). In DNA form, the CDR3 reads TGCAGTGCTAGACAGCCAGGGGGGACCTACGAGCAGTACGTC. It specifies CSARQPGGTYEQYV.

This clonotype has just a few counts. The rearrangement joins TRBV6-1 to TRBJ2-4; maybe TRBD2 (5 bases). Germline V CDR1 and CDR2: MNHNS, SASEGT. CDR3 size: 14 residues. Trimming took off 6 bases at V and 8 bases at J, with 17 bases between the two ends. In DNA, the CDR3 is TGTGCCAGCAGGGGAGTCAGTGAAGGAGACATTCAGTACTTC. It is translated as CASRGVSEGDIQYF.

V and J are TRBV7-3 and TRBJ2-7; 9 positions match TRBD2. V lost 2 bases to trimming and J lost 7 bases; unmatched junction nucleotides: 9. The CDR3 is 15 residues long. Germline loops: CDR1 SGHTA, CDR2 FQGTGA. The CDR3 nucleotides are TGTGCCAGCAGCTTACTCGGCGGGAGGGCTGGGGAGCAGTACTTC. It encodes CASSLLGGRAGEQYF.

This chain joins TRBV19 and TRBJ2-7; 7 bases fit TRBD2. Germline trimming cut 4 bases from V and 0 bases from J; bases unmatched to any gene: 9. Germline CDR1 LNHDA, CDR2 SQIVND (reference sequence). The CDR3 covers 16 residues. The CDR3 DNA reads as TGTGCCAGTAGTAGTAAGCTAGCGGATAGCTCCTACGAGCAGTACTTC. It translates to CASSSKLADSSYEQYF.

This clonotype was observed many times. The V call is TRBV15, the J call TRBJ2-1, with D perhaps TRBD2 (5 bases). Germline V gene lookup returns CDR1 LNHNV and CDR2 YYDKDF (reference sequence). Trimming took off 4 bases at V and 4 bases at J, with 17 bases between the two ends. The CDR3 spans 16 residues. DNA for the CDR3: TGTGCCACCAGCACACCCCGTGAGGGCGGGTACAATGAGCAGTTCTTC. Its protein product is CATSTPREGGYNEQFF.

This clonotype was recorded at least ten times. The V and J genes are TRBV12-3 or TRBV12-4 and TRBJ2-1; D possibly corresponds to TRBD2 (6 bases). V was shortened by 2 bases and J by 7 bases, with 12 bases between the two germline ends. CDR3 length equals 14 residues. The CDR3 loop reads CASSLWGEENEQFF. Here the CDR3 DNA reads TGTGCCAGCAGTTTATGGGGGGAAGAGAATGAGCAGTTCTTC.

This clonotype was detected a few times. This chain uses TRBV6-2 or TRBV6-3 with TRBJ2-7; possibly TRBD2 for D (5 bases). The CDR3 contains 16 residues. V lost 3 bases, J lost 5 bases, and 20 bases lay in between. Germline V gene data show CDR1 as MNHEY and CDR2 as SVGEGT. The CDR3 DNA reads TGTGCCAGCAGTTATTATCCGGCCAGCGGTGTACACGAGCAGTACGTC. Residues: CASSYYPASGVHEQYV.

This clonotype was recorded many times. The chain is built from TRBV12-3 or TRBV12-4 and TRBJ1-1, with D uncertain. V gave up 6 bases and J gave up 1 base, with 36 bases separating them. The CDR3 has 22 residues. CDR3 protein: CASRYNRAVTMMAGPANTEAFF. DNA for the CDR3: TGTGCCAGCAGATACAATCGGGCAGTTACCATGATGGCTGGCCCGGCGAACACTGAAGCTTTCTTT.

This clonotype was seen a handful of times. This may stem from a read error, because a much larger clone lies one nucleotide away. The chain combines TRBV7-9 with TRBJ2-1; 14 bases are shared with TRBD2. Trimming took 5 bases from V and 12 from J; bases not matched to a gene: 9. CDR3 size: 15 residues. Germline CDR1 reads SEHNR; CDR2 reads FQNEAQ (reference sequence). The CDR3 loop is CASSNPGLAGEGQFF. The CDR3, as DNA: TGTGCCAGCAGCAACCCGGGACTAGCGGGAGAAGGGCAGTTCTTC.

The chain has TRBV7-2 and TRBJ2-2, with a weak D call TRBD2 (6 bases). V was cut by 4 bases and J by 1 base, with 10 bases left in between. The CDR3 covers 15 residues. Germline-derived CDR1 and CDR2 are SGHTA and FQGNSA. The CDR3 region is CASSWDLLNTGELFF. DNA of the CDR3: TGTGCCAGCAGCTGGGACTTATTGAACACCGGGGAGCTGTTTTTT.

The rearrangement uses TRBV25-1 and TRBJ2-3; 11 bases fit TRBD2. V dropped 2 bases and J dropped 0; count of bases not matched to a gene: 19. This CDR3 is 22 amino acids long. Germline CDR1 is MGHDK and CDR2 is SYGVNS. This CDR3 is CASSESPKTGLAESLSTDTQYF. DNA for the CDR3: TGTGCCAGCAGTGAAAGCCCCAAAACGGGACTAGCGGAATCGCTTAGCACAGATACGCAGTATTTT. Complete variable domain (other parts from reference TRBV25-1 and TRBJ2-3): EADIYQTPRYLVIGTGKKITLECSQTMGHDKMYWYQQDPGMELHLIHYSYGVNSTEKGDLSSESTVSRIRTEHFPLTLESARPSHTSQYLCASSESPKTGLAESLSTDTQYFGPGTRLTVL.

This clonotype occurred many times. The chain links TRBV27 to TRBJ1-2, with unresolved D. Trimming removed 2 bases at V and 8 bases at J, with 18 bases between. The CDR3 covers 15 residues. CDR1 is MNHEY, CDR2 SMNVEV, per germline (reference sequence). CDR3 coding DNA: TGTGCCAGCAGTTTACTTGGACCCCCCGTGAGGGGCTACACCTTC. Its protein product is CASSLLGPPVRGYTF.

There are many counts of this clonotype. The V call is TRBV12-5, the J call TRBJ2-2; D is unclear. The CDR3 extends over 13 amino acids. Germline CDR1 LGHNT, CDR2 FRNRAP. The ends were cut back, 1 base at V and 7 bases at J, with 7 bases in the middle. CDR3 sequence (DNA): TGTGCTAGTGGTTTGGGGGTCCGCGGGGAGCTGTTTTTT. The encoded protein is CASGLGVRGELFF.

This clonotype has a count of ten or more. The chain joins TRBV12-5 to TRBJ1-1; D remains unclear. V was shortened by 3 bases and J by 3 bases, with 8 bases between the two germline ends. The CDR3 has 13 amino acids. Germline CDR1 reads LGHNT; CDR2 reads FRNRAP. Here the CDR3 reads CASGFDTHTEAFF. In nucleotides, the CDR3 is TGTGCTAGTGGTTTCGACACTCACACTGAAGCTTTCTTT.

This clonotype was counted only a few times. The chain is built from TRBV6-1 and TRBJ2-1; 7 bases are a match to TRBD2. This CDR3 is built from 17 residues. The germline CDR1 and CDR2 sequences are MNHNS and SASEGT. V gave up 7 bases and J gave up 5 bases; unmatched junction bases: 17. Here the CDR3 DNA reads TGTGCCAGCATCCGCACTCTATCAGCGGGACCGCACAATGAGCAGTTCTTC. Its protein is CASIRTLSAGPHNEQFF.